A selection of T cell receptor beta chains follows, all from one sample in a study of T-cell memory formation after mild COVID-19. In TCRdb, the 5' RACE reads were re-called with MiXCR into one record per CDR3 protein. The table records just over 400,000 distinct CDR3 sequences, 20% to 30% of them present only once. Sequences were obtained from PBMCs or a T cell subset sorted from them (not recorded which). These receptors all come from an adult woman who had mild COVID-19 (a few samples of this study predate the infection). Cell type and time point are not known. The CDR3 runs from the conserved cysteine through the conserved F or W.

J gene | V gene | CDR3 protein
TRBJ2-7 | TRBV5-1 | CASSSPGLAGGLHEQYF
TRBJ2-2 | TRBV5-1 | CASTGGGDRGATGELFF
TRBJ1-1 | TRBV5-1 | CASSMGQGNRPNTEAFF
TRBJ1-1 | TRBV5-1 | CASSYNTGGNTEAFF
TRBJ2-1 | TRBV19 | CATGLALGEQFF
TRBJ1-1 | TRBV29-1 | CSVETGGTEAFF
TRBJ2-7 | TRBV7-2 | CASSQRWGSLFEQYF
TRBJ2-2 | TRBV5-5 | CASSPELAANTGELFF
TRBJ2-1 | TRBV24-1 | CATSDSGTAIYNEQFF
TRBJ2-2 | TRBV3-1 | CASSQEGLTTGELFF
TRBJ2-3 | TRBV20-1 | CSAASGPSGDTQYF
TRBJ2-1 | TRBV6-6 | CASSDSGTGAYNEQFF
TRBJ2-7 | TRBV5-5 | CASKPGQGARYEQYF
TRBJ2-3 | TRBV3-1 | CASSGDGTTSTDTQYF
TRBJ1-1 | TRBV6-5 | CASSYSPRGHTEAFF
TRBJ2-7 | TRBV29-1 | CSVRGADRARDESYEQYF
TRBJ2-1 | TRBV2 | CASTPRKGGWNEQFF
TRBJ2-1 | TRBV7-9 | CASSLTPPQQGGSNEQFF
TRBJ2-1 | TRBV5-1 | CASSLGLVLDEQFF
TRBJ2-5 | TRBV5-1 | CASSLGVTSGSQETQYF
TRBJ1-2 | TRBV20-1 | CSAGTEFNYGYTF
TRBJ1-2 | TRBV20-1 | CSANYGYTF
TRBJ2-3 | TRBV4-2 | CASSQDGGTQYF
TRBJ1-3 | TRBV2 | CASDRGYSGNTIYF
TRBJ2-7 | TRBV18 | CASSRDSGYEQYF
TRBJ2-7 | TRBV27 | CASSLAIDYEQYF